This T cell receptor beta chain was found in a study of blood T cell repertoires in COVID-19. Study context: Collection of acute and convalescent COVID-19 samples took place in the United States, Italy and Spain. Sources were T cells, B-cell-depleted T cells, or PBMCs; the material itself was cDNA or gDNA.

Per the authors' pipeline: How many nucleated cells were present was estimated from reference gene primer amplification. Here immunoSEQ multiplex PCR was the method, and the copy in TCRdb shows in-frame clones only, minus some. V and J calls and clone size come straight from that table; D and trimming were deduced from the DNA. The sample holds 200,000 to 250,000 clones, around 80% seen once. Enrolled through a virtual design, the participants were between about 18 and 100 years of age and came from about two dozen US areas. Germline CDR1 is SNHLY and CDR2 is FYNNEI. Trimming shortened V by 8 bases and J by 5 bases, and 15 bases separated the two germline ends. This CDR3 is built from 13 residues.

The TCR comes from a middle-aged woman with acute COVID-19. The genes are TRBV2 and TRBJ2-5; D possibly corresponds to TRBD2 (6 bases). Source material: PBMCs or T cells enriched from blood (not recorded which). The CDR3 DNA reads TGTGCCAGCGAGGGACTGGGGAGGGAGACCCAGTACTTC. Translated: CASEGLGRETQYF.